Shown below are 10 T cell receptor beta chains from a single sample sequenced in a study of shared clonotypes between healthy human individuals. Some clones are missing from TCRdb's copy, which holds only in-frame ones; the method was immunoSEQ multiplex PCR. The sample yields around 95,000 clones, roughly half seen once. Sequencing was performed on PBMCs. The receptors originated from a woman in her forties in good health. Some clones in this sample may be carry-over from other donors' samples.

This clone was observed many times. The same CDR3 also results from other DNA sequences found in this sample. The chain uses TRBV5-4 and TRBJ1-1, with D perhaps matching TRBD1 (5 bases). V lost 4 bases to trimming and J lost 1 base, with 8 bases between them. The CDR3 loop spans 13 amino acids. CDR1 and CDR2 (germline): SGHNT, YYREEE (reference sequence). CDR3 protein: CASSPGQNTEAFF. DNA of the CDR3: TGTGCCAGCAGCCCAGGACAGAACACTGAAGCTTTCTTT. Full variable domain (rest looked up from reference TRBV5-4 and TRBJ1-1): ETGVTQSPTHLIKTRGQQVTLRCSSQSGHNTVSWYQQALGQGPQFIFQYYREEENGRGNFPPRFSGLQFPNYSSELNVNALELDDSALYLCASSPGQNTEAFFGQGTRLTVV.

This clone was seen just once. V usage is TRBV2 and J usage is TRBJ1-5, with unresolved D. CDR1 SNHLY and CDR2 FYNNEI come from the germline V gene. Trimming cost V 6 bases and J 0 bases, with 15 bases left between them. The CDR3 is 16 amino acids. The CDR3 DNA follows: TGTGCCAGCAGCCGAGAGATTCTGGCTAGCAATCAGCCCCAGCATTTT. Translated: CASSREILASNQPQHF.

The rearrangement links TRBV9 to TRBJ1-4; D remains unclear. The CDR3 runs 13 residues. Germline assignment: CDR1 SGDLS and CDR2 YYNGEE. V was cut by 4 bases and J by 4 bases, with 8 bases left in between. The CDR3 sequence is CASSPWDNEKLFF. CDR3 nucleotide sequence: TGTGCCAGCAGCCCCTGGGATAATGAAAAACTGTTTTTT.

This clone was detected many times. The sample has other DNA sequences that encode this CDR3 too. CDR3 protein: CASSPGTGTGLLYEQYF. The CDR3 DNA is TGTGCCAGCTCACCCGGAACCGGGACAGGACTTTTATACGAGCAGTACTTC. The V call is TRBV18, the J call TRBJ2-7; 8 bases are a match to TRBD1. Germline-derived CDR1 and CDR2 are KGHSH and LQKENI. This CDR3 has 17 amino acids. Trimming cost V 3 bases and J 4 bases; bases outside gene matches: 14.

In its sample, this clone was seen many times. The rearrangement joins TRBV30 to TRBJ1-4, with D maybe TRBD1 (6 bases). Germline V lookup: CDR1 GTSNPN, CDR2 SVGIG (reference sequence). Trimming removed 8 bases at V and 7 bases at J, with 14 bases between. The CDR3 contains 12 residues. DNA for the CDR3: TGTGCCACGGCCCTAGGGGGTGAAAAACTGTTTTTT. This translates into CATALGGEKLFF. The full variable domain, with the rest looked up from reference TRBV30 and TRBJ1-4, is SQTIHQWPATLVQPVGSPLSLECTVEGTSNPNLYWYRQAAGRGLQLLFYSVGIGQISSEVPQNLSASRPQDRQFILSSKKLLLSDSGFYLCATALGGEKLFFGSGTQLSVL.

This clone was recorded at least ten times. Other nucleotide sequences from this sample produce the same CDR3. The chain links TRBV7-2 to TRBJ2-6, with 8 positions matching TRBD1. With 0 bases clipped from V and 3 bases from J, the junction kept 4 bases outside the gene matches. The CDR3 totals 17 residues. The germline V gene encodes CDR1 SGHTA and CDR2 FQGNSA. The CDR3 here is CASSLAQGAVGANVLTF. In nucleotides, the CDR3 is TGTGCCAGCAGCTTAGCCCAGGGGGCAGTTGGGGCCAACGTCCTGACTTTC. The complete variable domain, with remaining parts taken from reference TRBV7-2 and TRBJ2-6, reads GAGVSQSPSNKVTEKGKDVELRCDPISGHTALYWYRQSLGQGLEFLIYFQGNSAPDKSGLPSDRFSAERTGGSVSTLTIQRTQQEDSAVYLCASSLAQGAVGANVLTFGAGSRLTVL.

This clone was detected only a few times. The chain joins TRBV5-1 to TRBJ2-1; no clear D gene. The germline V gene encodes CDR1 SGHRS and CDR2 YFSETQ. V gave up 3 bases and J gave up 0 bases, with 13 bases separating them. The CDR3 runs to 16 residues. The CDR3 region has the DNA TGCGCCAGCAGCTCGGGCGCCCAGAGCTCCTACAATGAGCAGTTCTTC. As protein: CASSSGAQSSYNEQFF.

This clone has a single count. CDR3 sequence (DNA): TGTGCCAGCAGCTCGATCGGGACAGGGAATCAGCCCCAGCATTTT. Translation gives CASSSIGTGNQPQHF. The chain links TRBV5-4 to TRBJ1-5, with 9 bases that match TRBD1. The CDR3 extends over 15 amino acids. Trimming took 3 bases from V and 4 from J; bases not matched to a gene: 5. The germline CDR1 and CDR2 sequences are SGHNT and YYREEE (reference sequence). Supplemented by reference TRBV5-4 and TRBJ1-5, the full variable domain reads ETGVTQSPTHLIKTRGQQVTLRCSSQSGHNTVSWYQQALGQGPQFIFQYYREEENGRGNFPPRFSGLQFPNYSSELNVNALELDDSALYLCASSSIGTGNQPQHFGDGTRLSIL.

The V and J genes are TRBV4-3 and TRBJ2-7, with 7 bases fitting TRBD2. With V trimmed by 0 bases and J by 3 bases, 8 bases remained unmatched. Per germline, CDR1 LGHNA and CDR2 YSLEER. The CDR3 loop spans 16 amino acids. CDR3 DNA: TGCGCCAGCAGCCAAGAAGTGGGAGGGCCTGACTACGAGCAGTACTTC. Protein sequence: CASSQEVGGPDYEQYF.

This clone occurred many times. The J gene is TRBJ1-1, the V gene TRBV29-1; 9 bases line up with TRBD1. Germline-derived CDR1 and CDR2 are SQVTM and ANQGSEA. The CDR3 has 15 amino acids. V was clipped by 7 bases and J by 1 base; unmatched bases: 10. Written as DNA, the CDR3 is TGCAGCGCCTCCCGGGACAGGGCTCGGAACACTGAAGCTTTCTTT. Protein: CSASRDRARNTEAFF.